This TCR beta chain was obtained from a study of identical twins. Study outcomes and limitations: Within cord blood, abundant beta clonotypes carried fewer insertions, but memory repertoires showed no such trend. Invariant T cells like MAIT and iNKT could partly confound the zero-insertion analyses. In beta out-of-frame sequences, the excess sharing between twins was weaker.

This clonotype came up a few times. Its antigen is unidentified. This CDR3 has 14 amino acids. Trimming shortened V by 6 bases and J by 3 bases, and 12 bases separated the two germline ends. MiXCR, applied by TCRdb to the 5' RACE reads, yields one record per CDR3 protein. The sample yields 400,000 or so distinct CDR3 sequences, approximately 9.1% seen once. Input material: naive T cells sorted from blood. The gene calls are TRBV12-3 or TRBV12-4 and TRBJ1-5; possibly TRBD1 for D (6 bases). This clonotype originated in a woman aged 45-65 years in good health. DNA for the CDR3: TGTGCCAGCAGACAACAGGGCATCAATCAGCCCCAGCATTTT. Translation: CASRQQGINQPQHF.